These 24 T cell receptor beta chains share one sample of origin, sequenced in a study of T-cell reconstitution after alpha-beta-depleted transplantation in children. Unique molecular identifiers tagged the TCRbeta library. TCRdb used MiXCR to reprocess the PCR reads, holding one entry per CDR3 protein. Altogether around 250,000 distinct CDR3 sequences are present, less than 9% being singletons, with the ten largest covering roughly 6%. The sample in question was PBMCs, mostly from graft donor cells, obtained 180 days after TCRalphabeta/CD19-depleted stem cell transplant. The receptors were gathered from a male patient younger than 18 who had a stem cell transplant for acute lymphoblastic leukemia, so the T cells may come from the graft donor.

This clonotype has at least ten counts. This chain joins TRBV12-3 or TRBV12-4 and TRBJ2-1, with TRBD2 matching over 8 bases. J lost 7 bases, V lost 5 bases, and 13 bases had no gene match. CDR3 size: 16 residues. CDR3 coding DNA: TGTGCCAGCAGTACCCCTGGTAGCGGGATTATTAATGAGCAGTTCTTC. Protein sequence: CASSTPGSGIINEQFF.

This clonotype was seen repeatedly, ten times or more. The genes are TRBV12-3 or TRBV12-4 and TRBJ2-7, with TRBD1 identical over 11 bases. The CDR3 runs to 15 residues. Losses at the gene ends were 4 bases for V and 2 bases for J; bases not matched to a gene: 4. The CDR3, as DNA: TGTGCCAGCAGTTGGGGACAGGGGGTTGCCTACGAGCAGTACTTC. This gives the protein CASSWGQGVAYEQYF.

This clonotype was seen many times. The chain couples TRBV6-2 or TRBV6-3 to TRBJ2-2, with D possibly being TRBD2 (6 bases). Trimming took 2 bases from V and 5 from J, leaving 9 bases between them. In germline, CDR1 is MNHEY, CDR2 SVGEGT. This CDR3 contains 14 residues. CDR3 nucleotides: TGTGCCAGCAGTTACCCCGGGGGTACCGGGGAGCTGTTTTTT. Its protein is CASSYPGGTGELFF.

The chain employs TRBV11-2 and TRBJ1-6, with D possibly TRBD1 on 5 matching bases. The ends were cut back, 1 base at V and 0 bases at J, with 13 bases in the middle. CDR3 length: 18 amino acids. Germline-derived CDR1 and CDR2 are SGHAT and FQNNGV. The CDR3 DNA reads TGTGCCAGCAGCTTAGGGTACAGGAGCGTCTCCTATAATTCACCCCTCCACTTT. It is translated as CASSLGYRSVSYNSPLHF.

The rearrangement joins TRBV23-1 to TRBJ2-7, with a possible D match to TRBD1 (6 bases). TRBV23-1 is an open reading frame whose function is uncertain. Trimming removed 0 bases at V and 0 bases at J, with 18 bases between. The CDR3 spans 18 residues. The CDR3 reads CASSQSVISQQGSYEQYF. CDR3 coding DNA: TGCGCCAGCAGTCAATCGGTGATCAGTCAACAGGGCTCCTACGAGCAGTACTTC.

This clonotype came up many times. CDR3 coding DNA: TGCAGTGCTAGTGATCGTTCCAGGGGGAATTCACCCCTCCACTTT. Protein product: CSASDRSRGNSPLHF. The rearrangement joins TRBV20-1 to TRBJ1-6; TRBD1 matches at 7 bases. V dropped 3 bases and J dropped 7; count of bases not matched to a gene: 9. The CDR3 sequence is 15 residues long. Germline V CDR1 and CDR2: DFQATT, SNEGSKA (reference sequence).

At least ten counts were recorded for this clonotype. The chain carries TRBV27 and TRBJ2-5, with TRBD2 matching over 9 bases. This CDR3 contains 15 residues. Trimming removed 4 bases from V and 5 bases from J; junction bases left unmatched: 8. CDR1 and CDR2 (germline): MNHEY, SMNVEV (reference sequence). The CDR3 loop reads CASSSSGNLRETQYF. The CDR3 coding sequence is TGTGCCAGCAGTTCTAGCGGGAACCTCCGGGAGACCCAGTACTTC.

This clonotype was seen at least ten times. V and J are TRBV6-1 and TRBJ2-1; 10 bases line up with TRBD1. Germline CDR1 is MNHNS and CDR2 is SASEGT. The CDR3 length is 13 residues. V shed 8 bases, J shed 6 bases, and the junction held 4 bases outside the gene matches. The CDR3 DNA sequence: TGTGCCAGCCGACAGGGGGCAAGCAATGAGCAGTTCTTC. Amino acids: CASRQGASNEQFF.

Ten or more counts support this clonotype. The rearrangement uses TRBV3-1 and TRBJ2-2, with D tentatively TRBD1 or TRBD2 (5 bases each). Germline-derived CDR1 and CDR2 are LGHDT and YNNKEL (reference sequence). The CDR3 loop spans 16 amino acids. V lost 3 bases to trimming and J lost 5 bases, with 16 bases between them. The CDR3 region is CASSQRSGEGTGELFF. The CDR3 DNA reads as TGTGCCAGCAGCCAGAGGAGCGGAGAGGGGACCGGGGAGCTGTTTTTT.

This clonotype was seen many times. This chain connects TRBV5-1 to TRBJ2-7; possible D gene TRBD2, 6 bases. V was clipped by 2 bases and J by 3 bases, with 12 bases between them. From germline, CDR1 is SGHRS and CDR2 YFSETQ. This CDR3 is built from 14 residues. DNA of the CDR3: TGCGCCAGCAGCTTAGAACCCGGGGGCTACGAGCAGTACTTC. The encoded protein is CASSLEPGGYEQYF.

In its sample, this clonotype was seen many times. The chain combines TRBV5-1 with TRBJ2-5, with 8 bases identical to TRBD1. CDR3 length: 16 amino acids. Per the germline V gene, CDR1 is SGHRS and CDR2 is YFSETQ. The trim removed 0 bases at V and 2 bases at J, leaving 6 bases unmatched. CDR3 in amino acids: CASSLGTGIGQETQYF. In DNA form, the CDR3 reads TGCGCCAGCAGCTTGGGGACAGGGATCGGGCAAGAGACCCAGTACTTC.

CDR3 bases: TGTGCCAGCAGTCTCAGCCGGGTTTTCGATACGCAGTATTTT. This translates into CASSLSRVFDTQYF. The chain carries TRBV28 and TRBJ2-3; D remains ambiguous. The CDR3 is 14 amino acids. V was clipped by 5 bases and J by 6 bases, with 15 bases between them. Germline CDR1 is MDHEN and CDR2 is SYDVKM. Variable domain in full (rest from reference TRBV28 and TRBJ2-3): DVKVTQSSRYLVKRTGEKVFLECVQDMDHENMFWYRQDPGLGLRLIYFSYDVKMKEKGDIPEGYSVSREKKERFSLILESASTNQTSMYLCASSLSRVFDTQYFGPGTRLTVL.

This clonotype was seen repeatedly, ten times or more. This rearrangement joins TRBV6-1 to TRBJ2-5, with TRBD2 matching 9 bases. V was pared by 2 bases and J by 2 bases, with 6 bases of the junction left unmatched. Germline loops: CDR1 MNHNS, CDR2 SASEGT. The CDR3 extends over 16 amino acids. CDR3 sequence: CASSELFAGGQETQYF. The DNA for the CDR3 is TGTGCCAGCAGTGAATTGTTTGCGGGGGGGCAAGAGACCCAGTACTTC.

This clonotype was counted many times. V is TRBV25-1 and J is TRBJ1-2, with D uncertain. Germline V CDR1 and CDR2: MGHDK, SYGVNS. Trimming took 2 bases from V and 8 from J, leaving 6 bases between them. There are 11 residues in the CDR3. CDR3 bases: TGTGCCAGCAGTGAAAGCGGAGGCTACACCTTC. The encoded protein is CASSESGGYTF.

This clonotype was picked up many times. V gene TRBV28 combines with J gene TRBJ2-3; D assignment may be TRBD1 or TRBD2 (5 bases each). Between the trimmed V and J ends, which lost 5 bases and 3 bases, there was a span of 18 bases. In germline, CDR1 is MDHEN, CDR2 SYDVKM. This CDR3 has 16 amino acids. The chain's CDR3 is CASSPGTYSGTDTQYF. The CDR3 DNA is TGTGCCAGCAGTCCGGGGACCTACTCGGGTACAGATACGCAGTATTTT.

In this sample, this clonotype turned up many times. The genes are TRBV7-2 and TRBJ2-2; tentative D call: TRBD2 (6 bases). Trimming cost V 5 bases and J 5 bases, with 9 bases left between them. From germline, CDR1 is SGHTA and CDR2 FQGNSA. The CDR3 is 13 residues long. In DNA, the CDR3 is TGTGCCAGCAGCCGGGGGTATACCGGGGAGCTGTTTTTT. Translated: CASSRGYTGELFF. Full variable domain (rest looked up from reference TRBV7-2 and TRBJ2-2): GAGVSQSPSNKVTEKGKDVELRCDPISGHTALYWYRQSLGQGLEFLIYFQGNSAPDKSGLPSDRFSAERTGGSVSTLTIQRTQQEDSAVYLCASSRGYTGELFFGEGSRLTVL.

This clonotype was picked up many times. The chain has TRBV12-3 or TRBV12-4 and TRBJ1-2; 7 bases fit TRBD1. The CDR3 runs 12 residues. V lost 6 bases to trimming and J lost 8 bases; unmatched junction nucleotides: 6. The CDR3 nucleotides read TGTGCCAGCAGCAATACAGGGGAAGGCTACACCTTC. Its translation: CASSNTGEGYTF.

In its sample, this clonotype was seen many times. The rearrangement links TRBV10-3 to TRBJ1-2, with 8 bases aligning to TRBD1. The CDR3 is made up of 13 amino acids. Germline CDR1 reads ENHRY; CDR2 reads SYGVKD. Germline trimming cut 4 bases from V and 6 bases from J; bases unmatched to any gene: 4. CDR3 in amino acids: CAISGDRGDGYTF. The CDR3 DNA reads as TGTGCCATCAGTGGAGACAGGGGTGATGGCTACACCTTC.

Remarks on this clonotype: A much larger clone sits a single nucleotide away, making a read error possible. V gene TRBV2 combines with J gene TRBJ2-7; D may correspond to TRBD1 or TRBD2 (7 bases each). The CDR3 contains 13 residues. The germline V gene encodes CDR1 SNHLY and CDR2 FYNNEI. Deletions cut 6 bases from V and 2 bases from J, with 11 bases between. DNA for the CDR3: TGTGCCAGCAGGACAGGGAGGGCCTACGAGCAGTACTTC. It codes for CASRTGRAYEQYF.

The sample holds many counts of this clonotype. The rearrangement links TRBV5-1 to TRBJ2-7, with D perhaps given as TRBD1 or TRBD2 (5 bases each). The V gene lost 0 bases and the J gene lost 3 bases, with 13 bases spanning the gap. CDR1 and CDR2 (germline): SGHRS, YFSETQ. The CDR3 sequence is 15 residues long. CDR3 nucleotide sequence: TGCGCCAGCAGCTTGGCCCCCGGGACGGACTACGAGCAGTACTTC. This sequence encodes CASSLAPGTDYEQYF.

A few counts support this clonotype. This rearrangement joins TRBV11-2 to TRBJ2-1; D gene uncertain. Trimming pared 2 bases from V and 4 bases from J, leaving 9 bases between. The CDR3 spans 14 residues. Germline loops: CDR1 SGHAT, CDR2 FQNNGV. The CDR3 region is CASSLLRVYNEQFF. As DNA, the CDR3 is TGTGCCAGCAGCTTACTAAGGGTGTACAATGAGCAGTTCTTC.

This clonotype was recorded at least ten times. The CDR3 here is CASSRARGNTEAFF. CDR3 DNA sequence: TGTGCCAGCAGCCGAGCGAGAGGGAACACTGAAGCTTTCTTT. The chain uses TRBV6-1 and TRBJ1-1; D is unclear. CDR3 length: 14 residues. Germline CDR1 reads MNHNS; CDR2 reads SASEGT. V was clipped by 6 bases and J by 1 base, with 12 bases between them.

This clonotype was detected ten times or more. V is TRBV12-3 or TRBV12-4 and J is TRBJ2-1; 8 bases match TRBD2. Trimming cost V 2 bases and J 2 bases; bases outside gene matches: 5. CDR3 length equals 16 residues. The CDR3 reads CASSLKRLATYNEQFF. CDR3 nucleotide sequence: TGTGCCAGCAGTTTAAAAAGACTAGCGACCTACAATGAGCAGTTCTTC.

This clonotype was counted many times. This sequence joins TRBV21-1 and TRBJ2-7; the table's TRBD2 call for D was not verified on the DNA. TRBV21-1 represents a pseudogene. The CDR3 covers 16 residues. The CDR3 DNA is TGTGCCAGCAGCAAACGCGAGCGGGAGTTGAAGGACGAGCAGTACTTC. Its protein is CASSKRERELKDEQYF.